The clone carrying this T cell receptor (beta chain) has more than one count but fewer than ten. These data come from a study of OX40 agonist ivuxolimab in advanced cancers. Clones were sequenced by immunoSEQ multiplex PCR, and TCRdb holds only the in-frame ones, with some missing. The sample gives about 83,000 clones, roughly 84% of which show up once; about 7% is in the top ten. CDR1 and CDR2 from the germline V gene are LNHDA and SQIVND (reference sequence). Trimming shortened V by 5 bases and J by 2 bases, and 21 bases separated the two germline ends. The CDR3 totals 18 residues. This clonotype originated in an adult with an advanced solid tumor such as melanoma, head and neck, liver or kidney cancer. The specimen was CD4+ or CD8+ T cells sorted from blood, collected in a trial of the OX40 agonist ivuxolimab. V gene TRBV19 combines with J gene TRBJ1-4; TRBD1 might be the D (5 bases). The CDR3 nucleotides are TGTGCCAGTAGTCGCGCGCGGGGCTCGTGGGGGACTAATGAAAAACTGTTTTTT. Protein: CASSRARGSWGTNEKLFF.